Sequencing of this T cell receptor (beta chain) was carried out in a study of T cell responses to AZD1222 COVID-19 vaccine. Study-wide context: Analysis merged second doses at about 4 or about 12 weeks. General study results and limits: Nearly half of unique spike-specific TCRs reportedly avoided B.1.351 and B.1.1.7 mutated regions. The donors showed a predominance of white British ancestry and of females, with possible underestimation of clonal diversity.

Remarks on this clone: Its specificity is unknown.

TCRdb's copy holds only in-frame clones and misses some; the assay was immunoSEQ multiplex PCR. The profile shows approximately 120,000 clones, around nine tenths of them singletons. Germline CDR1 and CDR2: LNHNV and YYDKDF (reference sequence). The CDR3 is 14 residues long. V lost 4 bases and J lost 7, with 14 bases in between. The J gene is TRBJ1-5, the V gene TRBV15; D unclear. The TCR sequence derives from an adult in good health. Sequences were derived from peripheral blood, sampled on day 0 of AZD1222 vaccination. For the CDR3, the DNA is TGTGCCACCAGCATGAGCGGATTGGCGCAGCCCCAGCATTTT. It codes for CATSMSGLAQPQHF.